This T cell receptor (beta chain) appears in the sequencing data of a study of shared clonotypes between healthy human individuals. Study-level points and caveats: Naive subsets generally exceeded memory subsets in estimated richness.

An even split of each subset's genomic DNA across several immunoSEQ plates was performed. Profiled with immunoSEQ multiplex PCR; TCRdb holds only in-frame clones, not every one. This sample has over 2,000,000 clones, with 85% to 95% found just once. V was trimmed by 1 base and J by 3 bases, leaving 17 bases between them. Germline CDR1 and CDR2: MNHEY and SMNVEV (reference sequence). The CDR3 is 17 amino acids. CD45RO-negative cells were positively selected for CCR7, leaving out terminally differentiated effector memory CD45RA+ cells. As for this clone: Its antigen is not known.

The sequenced sample consisted of naive CD8+ T cells from PBMCs. The origin of this receptor is a man younger than 30 in good health. Some clones in this sample may be carry-over from other donors' samples. This chain joins TRBV27 and TRBJ2-3, with D perhaps TRBD2 (5 bases). This CDR3 reads CASSLFRPSGETDTQYF. For the CDR3, the DNA is TGTGCCAGCAGTTTATTCCGCCCCTCCGGGGAAACAGATACGCAGTATTTT.